Described below is a single T cell receptor (beta chain) sequence and its context. Its specificity is not known. These data are taken from a study of OX40 agonist ivuxolimab in advanced cancers. On the study more broadly: Ivuxolimab, which is an agonistic anti-OX40 (CD134) antibody, was administered to the patients. Patients with prior anti-PD-1, anti-PD-L1 or anti-CTLA-4 therapy were eligible; less than 50% had some. Findings of the study overall: Relative to CD4+, CD8+ T cells held more expanded clones on average.

Method: immunoSEQ multiplex PCR; TCRdb's copy keeps in-frame clones and lacks some. The sample has some 69,000 clones, about four fifths seen once. This CDR3 has 15 amino acids. CDR1 is SGHTS and CDR2 is YDEGEE in the germline V gene. Trimming pared 5 bases from V and 0 bases from J, leaving 12 bases between. This TCR was sampled from an adult with an advanced solid tumor such as melanoma, head and neck, liver or kidney cancer. The sample was CD4+ or CD8+ T cells sorted from blood, taken in a trial of the OX40 agonist ivuxolimab. The V and J genes are TRBV5-8 and TRBJ2-1; D is uncertain. CDR3 in amino acids: CASSGTPSSYNEQFF. The CDR3 DNA reads TGTGCCAGCAGTGGAACACCTAGCTCCTACAATGAGCAGTTCTTC.